The 24 T cell receptor beta chains given below trace back to one sample, sequenced in a study of blood T cell repertoires in COVID-19. Assay: immunoSEQ multiplex PCR; the TCRdb copy retains only in-frame clones and omits some. The sample shows under 250,000 clones, about 86% of them seen only once. Source material: peripheral blood. Receptors originate from a man aged 50-60 years with active or convalescent COVID-19.

The rearrangement uses TRBV4-2 and TRBJ1-2; 7 nucleotides align to TRBD1. The J segment lost 8 bases and the V segment lost 3 bases, leaving 6 bases of the junction unmatched. Looked up from germline, CDR1 is LGHNA and CDR2 is YNFKEQ. This CDR3 region has 13 residues. The CDR3 region has the DNA TGTGCCAGCAGCCAGCAGACAGGGTACGGCTACACCTTC. This sequence encodes CASSQQTGYGYTF.

V is TRBV6-1 and J is TRBJ2-3, with 7 bases identical to TRBD2. Germline V gene sequence: CDR1 MNHNS, CDR2 SASEGT. CDR3 length: 13 amino acids. The ends lost 0 bases at V and 6 bases at J; junction bases unmatched: 0. This chain's CDR3 is CASSEAGRDTQYF. The CDR3 DNA reads TGTGCCAGCAGTGAAGCCGGGAGGGATACGCAGTATTTT.

The chain carries TRBV3-1 (or the pseudogene TRBV3-2) and TRBJ1-1, with D possibly being TRBD1 (6 bases). The length of the CDR3 is 15 residues. Germline CDR1 and CDR2: LGHDT and YNNKEL (reference sequence). The V gene lost 4 bases and the J gene lost 2 bases, with 14 bases spanning the gap. CDR3 DNA: TGTGCCAGCAGCCCGGCGTGGGGGCCCAACACTGAAGCTTTCTTT. Amino acids: CASSPAWGPNTEAFF.

The rearrangement uses TRBV6-5 and TRBJ1-6; D ambiguous. The CDR3 totals 14 residues. The V end lost 4 bases, the J end lost 7 bases, and 11 bases lay between the germline ends. Germline CDR1 is MNHEY and CDR2 is SVGAGI. For the CDR3, the DNA is TGTGCCAGCAGTTTGGGCAGTAAGAATTCACCCCTCCACTTT. It specifies CASSLGSKNSPLHF.

This clone was detected only a few times. This chain uses TRBV7-9 with TRBJ1-5, with 7 bases lining up with TRBD1. The CDR3 runs 15 residues. Trimming cost V 6 bases and J 7 bases; bases outside gene matches: 12. CDR1 is SEHNR, CDR2 FQNEAQ, per germline (reference sequence). The CDR3 nucleotides read TGTGCCAGCAGTTCTCGGACAGGCGGAGGGCAGCCCCAGCATTTT. Its protein product is CASSSRTGGGQPQHF.

V usage is TRBV7-2 and J usage is TRBJ2-2; D not resolved. Trimming stripped 4 bases from V and 0 bases from J, with 15 bases between. Per germline, CDR1 SGHTA and CDR2 FQGNSA. The CDR3 has 17 residues. CDR3 region: CASSSVVSGSNTGELFF. DNA for the CDR3: TGTGCCAGCAGCTCTGTAGTGTCAGGATCGAACACCGGGGAGCTGTTTTTT.

The chain uses TRBV2 and TRBJ2-1; 7 bases fit TRBD1. Germline V gives CDR1 SNHLY, CDR2 FYNNEI. The CDR3 is 15 residues long. After removal of 2 bases from V and 0 bases from J, the junction contained 1 base not matched to a gene. The CDR3 bases are TGTGCCAGCAGTGAAACAGGGGTCTCCTACAATGAGCAGTTCTTC. Its translation is CASSETGVSYNEQFF.

V usage is TRBV6-6 and J usage is TRBJ2-1; unclear D gene. The V end lost 9 bases, the J end lost 0 bases, and 15 bases lay between the germline ends. From germline, CDR1 is MNHNY and CDR2 SVGAGI (reference sequence). This CDR3 has 15 amino acids. CDR3 in DNA: TGTGCCAGTCATGTAGTGGGCAGCTCCTACAATGAGCAGTTCTTC. The encoded protein is CASHVVGSSYNEQFF.

The chain recombines TRBV5-1 with TRBJ2-3, with a weak D call TRBD2 (6 bases). V was clipped by 4 bases and J by 0 bases, with 12 bases between them. CDR3 length: 15 amino acids. Looked up from germline, CDR1 is SGHRS and CDR2 is YFSETQ. Here the CDR3 reads CASSPGLMSTDTQYF. CDR3 in DNA: TGCGCCAGCAGCCCGGGACTCATGAGCACAGATACGCAGTATTTT.

V gene TRBV7-2 combines with J gene TRBJ2-4; TRBD2 might be the D (6 bases). The CDR3 length is 16 residues. The V and J ends lost 5 bases and 1 base respectively, with 15 bases between them. The germline gives CDR1 SGHTA, CDR2 FQGNSA. CDR3 DNA: TGTGCCAGCAGCCCCCCCGGAGGGGACGCCAAAAACATTCAGTACTTC. Translated, it gives CASSPPGGDAKNIQYF.

This clone came up once. V gene TRBV20-1 combines with J gene TRBJ1-3; D perhaps matches TRBD1 (6 bases). V lost 3 bases, J lost 0 bases, and 12 bases lay in between. The CDR3 is made up of 15 amino acids. CDR1 is DFQATT and CDR2 is SNEGSKA in the germline V gene (reference sequence). CDR3 amino acids: CSASGGPISGNTIYF. The DNA for the CDR3 is TGCAGTGCTAGTGGGGGCCCTATCTCTGGAAACACCATATATTTT.

This chain's CDR3 is CATLAGAANTGELFF. CDR3 DNA: TGTGCCACTTTAGCAGGGGCCGCGAACACCGGGGAGCTGTTTTTT. J is TRBJ2-2 and V is TRBV7-9; D possibly corresponds to TRBD1 (6 bases). CDR1 SEHNR and CDR2 FQNEAQ come from the germline V gene (reference sequence). The CDR3 extends over 15 amino acids. V was pared by 10 bases and J by 0 bases, with 15 bases between.

This clone was seen a single time. V and J are TRBV7-9 and TRBJ2-3, with 13 bases identical to TRBD2. J lost 2 bases, V lost 5 bases, and 4 bases had no gene match. The CDR3 is 16 residues long. CDR1 is SEHNR, CDR2 FQNEAQ, per germline (reference sequence). The CDR3 protein is CASSQGLAGHTDTQYF. CDR3 DNA sequence: TGTGCCAGCAGCCAGGGACTAGCGGGGCACACAGATACGCAGTATTTT.

V is TRBV28 and J is TRBJ1-2; D remains ambiguous. The V gene's germline CDR1 is MDHEN and CDR2 SYDVKM. V was clipped by 6 bases and J by 8 bases, with 10 bases between them. This CDR3 contains 11 residues. The CDR3 region has the DNA TGTGCCAGCAGCGGTCCTGTGGGCTACACCTTC. Translation gives CASSGPVGYTF.

The chain has TRBV6-5 and TRBJ1-4; D unclear. Germline values: CDR1 MNHEY, CDR2 SVGAGI. This CDR3 has 14 amino acids. V lost 2 bases to trimming and J lost 8 bases, with 12 bases between them. This CDR3 reads CASSYGGPGEKLFF. As DNA, the CDR3 is TGTGCCAGCAGTTACGGAGGGCCTGGAGAAAAACTGTTTTTT.

V gene TRBV29-1 combines with J gene TRBJ1-1; 8 bases are shared with TRBD1. The germline V gene has CDR1 SQVTM and CDR2 ANQGSEA. CDR3 length: 14 amino acids. V shed 2 bases, J shed 4 bases, and the junction held 6 bases outside the gene matches. The CDR3 DNA sequence: TGCAGCGTTGAACCAGGGGGCAAGGGCACTGAAGCTTTCTTT. Protein product: CSVEPGGKGTEAFF. Together with reference TRBV29-1 and TRBJ1-1, the CDR3 gives the full variable domain: SAVISQKPSRDICQRGTSLTIQCQVDSQVTMMFWYRQQPGQSLTLIATANQGSEATYESGFVIDKFPISRPNLTFSTLTVSNMSPEDSSIYLCSVEPGGKGTEAFFGQGTRLTVV.

This sequence joins TRBV11-3 and TRBJ1-1; D ambiguous. V lost 3 bases and J lost 0, with 14 bases in between. The V gene's germline CDR1 is SGHNT and CDR2 YENEEA. This CDR3 contains 16 residues. The CDR3 region has the DNA TGTGCCAGCAGCTTTAGCACCGGAGGTATGAACACTGAAGCTTTCTTT. Translating it yields CASSFSTGGMNTEAFF.

The chain couples TRBV9 to TRBJ1-2; D may be TRBD1 (5 bases). This CDR3 is built from 14 residues. Trimming left V 0 bases short and J 3 bases short, with 9 bases between. CDR1 is SGDLS and CDR2 is YYNGEE in the germline V gene. In nucleotides, the CDR3 is TGTGCCAGCAGCGTAGTTGGGGGGGACTATGGCTACACCTTC. It translates to CASSVVGGDYGYTF.

The rearrangement uses TRBV19 and TRBJ2-1; D gene unclear. The germline V and J ends were trimmed by 1 base and 8 bases, with 9 bases remaining between them. The CDR3 loop spans 13 amino acids. Germline lookup yields CDR1 LNHDA and CDR2 SQIVND (reference sequence). This chain's CDR3 is CASSIARLDEQFF. For the CDR3, the DNA is TGTGCCAGTAGTATAGCGCGTTTGGATGAGCAGTTCTTC.

The V and J genes are TRBV2 and TRBJ1-3, with 7 positions matching TRBD1. In germline, CDR1 is SNHLY, CDR2 FYNNEI. V was clipped by 1 base and J by 0 bases; unmatched bases: 12. The CDR3 sequence is 19 residues long. CDR3 coding DNA: TGTGCCAGCAGTGAAGGAGGGACAGTCCAAAAGAGCTCTGGAAACACCATATATTTT. This sequence encodes CASSEGGTVQKSSGNTIYF.

J is TRBJ1-3 and V is TRBV7-9; tentatively, D is TRBD1 (5 bases). Germline CDR1 SEHNR, CDR2 FQNEAQ (reference sequence). The CDR3 runs to 15 residues. V lost 5 bases and J lost 2, with 13 bases in between. CDR3 nucleotides: TGTGCCAGCAGCCCCGCCAGGGTAGCTGGAAACACCATATATTTT. Translation gives CASSPARVAGNTIYF.

The CDR3 sequence: CASKPRQRTENTGELFF. Here the CDR3 DNA reads TGTGCCAGCAAGCCAAGACAGAGGACGGAAAACACCGGGGAGCTGTTTTTT. The chain employs TRBV3-1 (or the pseudogene TRBV3-2) and TRBJ2-2, with TRBD1 as a possible D gene (5 bases). V gave up 7 bases and J gave up 2 bases, with 20 bases separating them. The CDR3 is 17 amino acids. In germline, CDR1 is LGHDT, CDR2 YNNKEL (reference sequence).

The chain recombines TRBV7-2 with TRBJ2-5; 15 nucleotides match TRBD2. The V gene's germline CDR1 is SGHTA and CDR2 FQGNSA. Unmatched junction bases numbered 2, after V lost 8 bases and J lost 7 bases. The CDR3 spans 13 residues. Here the CDR3 DNA reads TGTGCCAGCGGGACTAGCGGGGGGATGACCCAGTACTTC. This sequence encodes CASGTSGGMTQYF.

The J gene is TRBJ2-5, the V gene TRBV5-1; D gene unclear. V lost 0 bases and J lost 1, with 7 bases in between. CDR3 length equals 14 residues. The V gene's germline CDR1 is SGHRS and CDR2 YFSETQ. Here the CDR3 reads CASSLDPGQETQYF. For the CDR3, the DNA is TGCGCCAGCAGCTTGGACCCAGGCCAAGAGACCCAGTACTTC.